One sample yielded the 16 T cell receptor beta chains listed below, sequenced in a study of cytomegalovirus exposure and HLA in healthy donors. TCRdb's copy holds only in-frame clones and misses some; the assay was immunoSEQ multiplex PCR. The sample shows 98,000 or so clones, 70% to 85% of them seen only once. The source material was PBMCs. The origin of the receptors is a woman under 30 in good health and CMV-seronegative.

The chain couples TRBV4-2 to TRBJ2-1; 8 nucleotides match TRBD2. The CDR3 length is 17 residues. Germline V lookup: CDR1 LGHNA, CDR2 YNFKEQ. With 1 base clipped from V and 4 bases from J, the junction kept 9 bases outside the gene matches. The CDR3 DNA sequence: TGTGCCAGCAGCCAAGGACTAGCGTCCGCTTTGTACAATGAGCAGTTCTTC. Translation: CASSQGLASALYNEQFF.

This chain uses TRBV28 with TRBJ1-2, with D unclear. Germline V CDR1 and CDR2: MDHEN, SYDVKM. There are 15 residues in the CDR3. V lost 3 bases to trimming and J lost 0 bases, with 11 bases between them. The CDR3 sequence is CASSFHGEANYGYTF. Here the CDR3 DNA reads TGTGCCAGCAGTTTTCACGGGGAAGCTAACTATGGCTACACCTTC.

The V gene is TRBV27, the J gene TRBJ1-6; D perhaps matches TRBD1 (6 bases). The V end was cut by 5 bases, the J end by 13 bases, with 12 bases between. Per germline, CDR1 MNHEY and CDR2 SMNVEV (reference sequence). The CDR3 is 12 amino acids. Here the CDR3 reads CASSNPGAPLHF. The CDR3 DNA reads TGTGCCAGCAGTAATCCAGGGGCGCCCCTCCACTTT.

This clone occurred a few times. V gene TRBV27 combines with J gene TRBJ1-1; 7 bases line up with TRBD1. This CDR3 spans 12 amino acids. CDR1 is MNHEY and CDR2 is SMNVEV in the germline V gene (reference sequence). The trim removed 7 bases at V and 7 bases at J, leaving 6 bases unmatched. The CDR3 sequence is CASTTGEGEAFF. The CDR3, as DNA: TGTGCCAGCACTACAGGGGAAGGTGAAGCTTTCTTT.

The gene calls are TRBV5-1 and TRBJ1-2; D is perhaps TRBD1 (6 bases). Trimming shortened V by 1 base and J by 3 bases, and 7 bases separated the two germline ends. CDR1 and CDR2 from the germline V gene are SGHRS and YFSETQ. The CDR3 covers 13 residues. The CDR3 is CASSLRTDYGYTF. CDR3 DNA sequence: TGCGCCAGCAGCTTGAGGACAGACTATGGCTACACCTTC.

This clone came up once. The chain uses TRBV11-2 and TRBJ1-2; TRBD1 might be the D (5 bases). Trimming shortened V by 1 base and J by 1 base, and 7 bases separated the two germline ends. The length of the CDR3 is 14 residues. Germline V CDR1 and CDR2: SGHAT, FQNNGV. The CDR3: CASSLADSNYGYTF. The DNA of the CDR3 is TGTGCCAGCAGCTTAGCCGACAGTAACTATGGCTACACCTTC. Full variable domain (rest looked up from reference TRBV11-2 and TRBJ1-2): EAGVAQSPRYKIIEKRQSVAFWCNPISGHATLYWYQQILGQGPKLLIQFQNNGVVDDSQLPKDRFSAERLKGVDSTLKIQPAKLEDSAVYLCASSLADSNYGYTFGSGTRLTVV.

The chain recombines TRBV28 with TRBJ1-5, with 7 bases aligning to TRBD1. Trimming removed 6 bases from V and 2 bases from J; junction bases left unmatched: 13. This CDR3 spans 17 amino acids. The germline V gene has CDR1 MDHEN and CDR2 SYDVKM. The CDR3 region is CASSRTGFYLGNQPQHF. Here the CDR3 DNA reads TGTGCCAGCAGCAGGACAGGTTTTTACTTGGGCAATCAGCCCCAGCATTTT.

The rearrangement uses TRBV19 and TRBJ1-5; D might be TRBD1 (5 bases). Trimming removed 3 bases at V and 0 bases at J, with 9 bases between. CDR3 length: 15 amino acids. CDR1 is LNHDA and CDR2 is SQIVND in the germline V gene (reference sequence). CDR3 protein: CASSIKGDSNQPQHF. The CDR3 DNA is TGTGCCAGTAGTATTAAAGGGGATAGCAATCAGCCCCAGCATTTT.

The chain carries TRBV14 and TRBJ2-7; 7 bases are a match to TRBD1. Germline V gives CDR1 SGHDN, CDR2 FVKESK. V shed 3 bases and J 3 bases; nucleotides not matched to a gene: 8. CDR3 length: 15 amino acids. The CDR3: CASSHGDRAVYEQYF. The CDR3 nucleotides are TGTGCCAGCAGCCATGGTGACAGGGCCGTCTACGAGCAGTACTTC. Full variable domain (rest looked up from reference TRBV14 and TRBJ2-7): EAGVTQFPSHSVIEKGQTVTLRCDPISGHDNLYWYRRVMGKEIKFLLHFVKESKQDESGMPNNRFLAERTGGTYSTLKVQPAELEDSGVYFCASSHGDRAVYEQYFGPGTRLTVT.

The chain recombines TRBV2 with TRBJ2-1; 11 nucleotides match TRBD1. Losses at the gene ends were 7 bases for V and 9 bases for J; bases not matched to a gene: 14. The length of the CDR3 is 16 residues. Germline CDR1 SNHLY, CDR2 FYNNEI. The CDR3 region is CASIPRPGQGVSEQFF. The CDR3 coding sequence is TGTGCCAGCATACCCCGGCCGGGACAGGGGGTCAGTGAGCAGTTCTTC.

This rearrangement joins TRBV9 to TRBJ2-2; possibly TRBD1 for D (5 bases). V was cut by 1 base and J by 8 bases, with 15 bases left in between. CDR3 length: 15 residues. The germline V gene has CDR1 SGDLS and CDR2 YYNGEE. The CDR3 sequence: CASSVSRVFMGELFF. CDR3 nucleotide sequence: TGTGCCAGCAGCGTATCCAGGGTGTTTATGGGGGAGCTGTTTTTT.

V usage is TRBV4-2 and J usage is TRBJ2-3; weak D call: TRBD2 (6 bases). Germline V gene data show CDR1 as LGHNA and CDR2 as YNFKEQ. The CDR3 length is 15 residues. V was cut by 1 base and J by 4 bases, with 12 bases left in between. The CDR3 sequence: CASSQGGDFADTQYF. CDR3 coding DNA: TGTGCCAGCAGCCAAGGCGGGGATTTCGCAGATACGCAGTATTTT.

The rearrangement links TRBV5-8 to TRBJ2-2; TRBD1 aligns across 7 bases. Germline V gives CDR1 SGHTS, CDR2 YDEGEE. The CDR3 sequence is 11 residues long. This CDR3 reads CAQGDTGELFF. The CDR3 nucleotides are TGTGCGCAGGGGGACACCGGGGAGCTGTTTTTT.

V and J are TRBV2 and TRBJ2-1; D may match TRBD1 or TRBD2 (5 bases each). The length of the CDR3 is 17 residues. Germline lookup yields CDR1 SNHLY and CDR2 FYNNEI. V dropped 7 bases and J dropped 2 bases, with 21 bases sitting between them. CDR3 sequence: CASNEGVLDTTYNEQFF. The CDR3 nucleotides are TGTGCCAGCAATGAGGGTGTTTTGGACACAACCTACAATGAGCAGTTCTTC.

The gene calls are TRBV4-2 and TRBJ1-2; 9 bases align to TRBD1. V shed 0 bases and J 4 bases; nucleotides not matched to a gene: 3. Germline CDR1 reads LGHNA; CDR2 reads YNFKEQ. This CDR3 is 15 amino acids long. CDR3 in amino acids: CASSQEDRGTYGYTF. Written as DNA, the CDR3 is TGTGCCAGCAGCCAAGAAGACAGGGGGACCTATGGCTACACCTTC.

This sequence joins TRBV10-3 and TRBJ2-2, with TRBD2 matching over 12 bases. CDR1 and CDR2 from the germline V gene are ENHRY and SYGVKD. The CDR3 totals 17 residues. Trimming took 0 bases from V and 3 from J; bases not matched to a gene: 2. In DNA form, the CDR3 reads TGTGCCATCAGTGAGTCCCGACTAGCGGGGGACACCGGGGAGCTGTTTTTT. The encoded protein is CAISESRLAGDTGELFF.